This record concerns one T cell receptor beta chain sequence. Its target is unknown. Germline V gene sequence: CDR1 MDHEN, CDR2 SYDVKM. This CDR3 is built from 15 residues. V trimming: 6 bases; J trimming: 4 bases; junction bases outside the gene matches: 12. PCR amplification relied on 60 Vbeta primers (plus 13 Jbeta primers). This table comes from immunoSEQ multiplex PCR, and its TCRdb copy is limited to in-frame clones, with some not included. The table includes 95,000 to 150,000 clones, approximately 80% detected once. This sample is drawn from a study of cytomegalovirus exposure and HLA in healthy donors. Study-wide points: A later analysis associated roughly 15,000 TCR beta sequences with HLA alleles at a 0.05 false discovery rate.

What was sequenced was PBMCs. This sequence originates from a man aged 40-55 years in good health and CMV-seronegative. The gene calls are TRBV28 and TRBJ2-7; 7 positions match TRBD2. The CDR3 protein is CASSSSASGAYEQYF. In DNA, the CDR3 is TGTGCCAGCAGCTCCAGCGCTAGCGGAGCATACGAGCAGTACTTC.